Listed below are T cell receptor beta chains from one sample, sequenced in a study of T cells in localized non-small cell lung cancer. Profiling relied on immunoSEQ multiplex PCR, and the TCRdb table lists in-frame clones only, not all of them. The table has just over 15,000 clones, 70% to 90% seen once. Sample: peripheral blood mononuclear cells, taken before any cancer treatment. Receptor source: a male donor aged 60 or over with stage II lung adenocarcinoma. CDR3s include the opening cysteine and the closing phenylalanine or tryptophan. D genes are given only for firm matches. Part of the rows lack a size; the others show once, few, many or a class for expanded clones.

size: .
D: TRBD1
J: TRBJ2-7
V: TRBV7-9
DNA: TGTGCCAGCAGCTCGACAGGGAGCCGGCAGTACTTC
CDR3: CASSSTGSRQYF

size: .
D: .
J: TRBJ2-5
V: TRBV23-1
DNA: TGCGCCAGCAGTCAATCTTGGCGGTGGGTTAACCTCCAAGAGACCCAGTACTTC
CDR3: CASSQSWRWVNLQETQYF

size: .
D: .
J: TRBJ2-2
V: TRBV6-1
DNA: TGTGCCAGCAGTGAAATCGCTGGGCCGGCGAACACCGGGGAGCTGTTTTTT
CDR3: CASSEIAGPANTGELFF

size: few
D: TRBD1
J: TRBJ1-4
V: TRBV9
DNA: TGTGCCAGCAGCCCGACAGGGGTAGTTGAAAAACTGTTTTTT
CDR3: CASSPTGVVEKLFF

size: .
D: TRBD1
J: TRBJ1-4
V: TRBV7-9
DNA: TGTGCCAGCAGCTTAGTCCCAGGGGGAAGTGAAAAACTGTTTTTT
CDR3: CASSLVPGGSEKLFF

size: .
D: .
J: TRBJ1-4
V: TRBV18
DNA: TGTGCCAGCTCACCAACTGGAAATGAAAAACTGTTTTTT
CDR3: CASSPTGNEKLFF

size: .
D: TRBD1
J: TRBJ1-2
V: TRBV30
DNA: TGTGCCTGGAGCGACAGGGGCGAGGGTGGCTACACCTTC
CDR3: CAWSDRGEGGYTF

size: .
D: TRBD1
J: TRBJ2-2
V: TRBV6-1
DNA: TGTGCCAGCAGACCAGGGGGCTATGACACCGGGGAGCTGTTTTTT
CDR3: CASRPGGYDTGELFF

size: .
D: TRBD1
J: TRBJ1-2
V: TRBV6-5
DNA: TGTGCCAGCAGTTCCTTTCGACAGGGTGGGGAGGGAGGCTACACCTTC
CDR3: CASSSFRQGGEGGYTF

size: .
D: .
J: TRBJ2-3
V: TRBV14
DNA: TGTGCCAGCAGCCATTCCCCAGATACGCAGTATTTT
CDR3: CASSHSPDTQYF

size: once
D: .
J: TRBJ2-3
V: TRBV13
DNA: TGTGCCAGCAGGTTAAGTGGGGCCAACACAGATACGCAGTATTTT
CDR3: CASRLSGANTDTQYF

size: .
D: TRBD1
J: TRBJ1-2
V: TRBV19
DNA: TGTGCCAGTAGAGGACAGGGAGACTATGGCTACACCTTC
CDR3: CASRGQGDYGYTF

size: .
D: TRBD1
J: TRBJ1-1
V: TRBV6-5
DNA: TGTGCCAGCAGACCCGGGACAGAGTTAGTTGGTGAAGCTTTCTTT
CDR3: CASRPGTELVGEAFF

size: .
D: .
J: TRBJ2-6
V: TRBV19
DNA: TGTGCCAGTAGTATGGGACCCGGTTTCGGCTCTGGGGCCAACGTCCTGACTTTC
CDR3: CASSMGPGFGSGANVLTF

size: .
D: TRBD1
J: TRBJ1-2
V: TRBV6-5
DNA: TGTGCCAGTGGACCCACGACAGGGTTGTCTGGCTACACCTTC
CDR3: CASGPTTGLSGYTF

size: .
D: .
J: TRBJ2-3
V: TRBV5-1
DNA: TGCGCCAGCAGCTATGGCCGGGACTCACTCACAGATACGCAGTATTTT
CDR3: CASSYGRDSLTDTQYF

size: .
D: .
J: TRBJ2-1
V: TRBV6-5
DNA: TGTGCCAGCGGGAGACTGGGGCAGTTCTTC
CDR3: CASGRLGQFF

size: .
D: .
J: TRBJ2-1
V: TRBV30
DNA: TGTGCCTGGGGCCGTATAAGGACACTCTCCTACAATGAGCAGTTCTTC
CDR3: CAWGRIRTLSYNEQFF

size: .
D: .
J: TRBJ1-1
V: TRBV5-1
DNA: TGCGCCAGCAGCCCCGGGACGGGGAACACTGAAGCTTTCTTT
CDR3: CASSPGTGNTEAFF

size: .
D: TRBD2
J: TRBJ2-2
V: TRBV7-7
DNA: TGTGCCAGCAGCCCGAGCGGGAGGGGGACCGGGGAGCTGTTTTTT
CDR3: CASSPSGRGTGELFF

size: .
D: .
J: TRBJ1-5
V: TRBV5-5
DNA: TGTGCCAGCAGCTTGGACAGATATAGCAATCAGCCCCAGCATTTT
CDR3: CASSLDRYSNQPQHF

size: .
D: TRBD1
J: TRBJ1-4
V: TRBV7-9
DNA: TGTGCCAGCAGCTTCGGACAGGGGGAGAGGGAAAAACTGTTTTTT
CDR3: CASSFGQGEREKLFF

size: .
D: .
J: TRBJ2-7
V: TRBV5-6
DNA: TGTGCCAGCAGCTCGGACTTGCGGGACGAGCAGTACTTC
CDR3: CASSSDLRDEQYF

size: .
D: .
J: TRBJ2-3
V: TRBV27
DNA: TGTGCCAGCAGCCTCTCGGGCCGTCCGGATACGCAGTATTTT
CDR3: CASSLSGRPDTQYF

size: .
D: TRBD1
J: TRBJ1-5
V: TRBV7-3
DNA: TGTGCCAGCAGCTTAACCGGGACAGGGGGCGCCGACAATCAGCCCCAGCATTTT
CDR3: CASSLTGTGGADNQPQHF

size: .
D: TRBD1
J: TRBJ2-7
V: TRBV28
DNA: TGTGCCAGCAGGGGACAGGGGACAGCGGGAGAGCAGTACTTC
CDR3: CASRGQGTAGEQYF

size: .
D: .
J: TRBJ2-1
V: TRBV19
DNA: TGTGCCAGTAGTATAAGGTCAGGAATTTCCTACAATGAGCAGTTCTTC
CDR3: CASSIRSGISYNEQFF

size: once
D: .
J: TRBJ2-1
V: TRBV7-8
DNA: TGTGCCAGCAGCTTACGCGGGCCTTACAATGAGCAGTTCTTC
CDR3: CASSLRGPYNEQFF

size: once
D: .
J: TRBJ2-5
V: TRBV5-4
DNA: TGTGCCAGCAGCTTTGACTTTCAAGAGACCCAGTACTTC
CDR3: CASSFDFQETQYF

size: .
D: TRBD2
J: TRBJ2-1
V: TRBV27
DNA: TGTGCCAGCCGAGGAGTAGCGGGTGGGGTCTACAATGAGCAGTTCTTC
CDR3: CASRGVAGGVYNEQFF